These T cell receptor beta chains were read from a single sample in a study of blood T cell repertoires in COVID-19. Sequencing used immunoSEQ multiplex PCR; TCRdb keeps in-frame clones, though not all of them. The sample consists of about 160,000 clones, approximately 80% of them appearing once. The source material was peripheral blood. Source of these receptors: a man aged 65 to 79 who had recovered from COVID-19. Each CDR3 is given with its conserved first and last residue. The order of the fields is clone size, D gene, V gene, J gene, CDR3 DNA, CDR3 protein. The D gene is left open where the match is weak. Expanded clones get a size class; other rows say once, few or many, or leave the size out.

size: .
D: TRBD2
V: TRBV6-6
J: TRBJ2-1
DNA: TGTGCCAGCAGTTACTCCGGGACTAGCAATGAGCAGTTCTTC
CDR3: CASSYSGTSNEQFF

size: .
D: TRBD2
V: TRBV24-1
J: TRBJ2-3
DNA: TGTGCCACCAGCCTAGCGGGAGAGAAGACAGATACGCAGTATTTT
CDR3: CATSLAGEKTDTQYF

size: .
D: TRBD2
V: TRBV5-1
J: TRBJ2-5
DNA: TGCGCCAGCAGCTTGGGGACTAGCGGGAGCTCCGGGGAGACCCAGTACTTC
CDR3: CASSLGTSGSSGETQYF

size: once
D: TRBD1
V: TRBV18
J: TRBJ1-5
DNA: TGTGCCAGCTCACCCGGAGGGACAGGGTCAGGTCAGCCCCAGCATTTT
CDR3: CASSPGGTGSGQPQHF

size: .
D: TRBD2
V: TRBV19
J: TRBJ2-3
DNA: TGTGCCAGTAGTATAGGGGGACTAGCAGTTGGAGATACGCAGTATTTT
CDR3: CASSIGGLAVGDTQYF

size: .
D: .
V: TRBV7-2
J: TRBJ1-5
DNA: TGTGCCAGCAGCTTAGTGGACATGGGCAATCAGCCCCAGCATTTT
CDR3: CASSLVDMGNQPQHF

size: .
D: .
V: TRBV6-5
J: TRBJ1-5
DNA: TGTGCCAGCAGTTACAATGTGGCCCAGCCCCAGCATTTT
CDR3: CASSYNVAQPQHF

size: .
D: .
V: TRBV7-3
J: TRBJ2-7
DNA: TGTGCCAGCAGCTTAGGAGGAGGTTCCCCTCCCCTCTACGAGCAGTACTTC
CDR3: CASSLGGGSPPLYEQYF

size: .
D: TRBD1
V: TRBV2
J: TRBJ1-4
DNA: TGTGCCAGCAGTGGGCCTGGGGACAGGGGGCAAGGAAAACTGTTTTTT
CDR3: CASSGPGDRGQGKLFF

size: .
D: .
V: TRBV5-1
J: TRBJ2-3
DNA: TGCGCCAGCAGCCTGTGGACAGACTTTAGCACAGATACGCAGTATTTT
CDR3: CASSLWTDFSTDTQYF

size: .
D: TRBD2
V: TRBV7-2
J: TRBJ2-2
DNA: TGTGCCAGCAGCATTCGGACTAGCGGAGACAACACCGGGGAGCTGTTTTTT
CDR3: CASSIRTSGDNTGELFF

size: .
D: .
V: TRBV5-8
J: TRBJ2-5
DNA: TGTGCCAGCAGCTTGGAGGGACTCGCCCTGACGACCCAGTACTTC
CDR3: CASSLEGLALTTQYF

size: .
D: TRBD2
V: TRBV7-2
J: TRBJ2-1
DNA: TGTGCCAGCAGCTTAGGGGTGGGACTAGCGGTCGAGCAGTTCTTC
CDR3: CASSLGVGLAVEQFF

size: .
D: .
V: TRBV19
J: TRBJ1-4
DNA: TGTGCCAGTAGTATAGTCCAGGGCGGTGAAAAACTGTTTTTT
CDR3: CASSIVQGGEKLFF

size: .
D: .
V: TRBV7-2
J: TRBJ2-6
DNA: TGTGCCAGCAGCTTAGAACTCCTCTCTGGGGCCAACGTCCTGACTTTC
CDR3: CASSLELLSGANVLTF

size: .
D: .
V: TRBV19
J: TRBJ2-6
DNA: TGTGCCAGTAGTATAGATCGGCCAGGAAGCTCTGGGGCCAACGTCCTGACTTTC
CDR3: CASSIDRPGSSGANVLTF

size: .
D: TRBD2
V: TRBV4-1
J: TRBJ2-5
DNA: TGCGCCAGCAGCCAAGGGGGACGTAGTCGACTAGCGAATTGGGTGGGGGAGACCCAGTACTTC
CDR3: CASSQGGRSRLANWVGETQYF

size: .
D: .
V: TRBV2
J: TRBJ2-7
DNA: TGTGCCAGCAGTCCTAGACGGAGTCAGTCCGAGCAGTACTTC
CDR3: CASSPRRSQSEQYF

size: .
D: .
V: TRBV10-1
J: TRBJ1-1
DNA: TGCGCCAGCAGTGACAGCTCCTCGCGGACTGAAGCTTTCTTT
CDR3: CASSDSSSRTEAFF

size: .
D: .
V: TRBV5-1
J: TRBJ2-3
DNA: TGCGCCAGCAGCTTGCCTTCTAGCACAGATACGCAGTATTTT
CDR3: CASSLPSSTDTQYF

size: once
D: .
V: TRBV7-4
J: TRBJ2-7
DNA: TGTGCCAGCAGCCCCTGGGAGGAGCAGTACTTC
CDR3: CASSPWEEQYF

size: .
D: TRBD1
V: TRBV3-1/TRBV3-2
J: TRBJ1-1
DNA: TGTGCCAGCAGCCAAGACCCGACAGGGGGGAACACTGAAGCTTTCTTT
CDR3: CASSQDPTGGNTEAFF

size: .
D: .
V: TRBV7-2
J: TRBJ1-2
DNA: TGTGCCAGCAGCTTAGTTGGCCAGTCCTCTTACTATGGCTACACCTTC
CDR3: CASSLVGQSSYYGYTF

size: .
D: .
V: TRBV6-6
J: TRBJ2-7
DNA: TGTGCCAGCAGTTACGCGGCAGCCGCCTCCTACGAGCAGTACTTC
CDR3: CASSYAAAASYEQYF

size: .
D: .
V: TRBV6-6
J: TRBJ1-1
DNA: TGTGCCAGCAGCCAGCAAACCGACAGGAACACTGAAGCTTTCTTT
CDR3: CASSQQTDRNTEAFF

size: .
D: .
V: TRBV10-3
J: TRBJ1-2
DNA: TGTGCCATCCGTCAGGGCAGTGGCGACTATGGCTACACCTTC
CDR3: CAIRQGSGDYGYTF

size: .
D: TRBD2
V: TRBV28
J: TRBJ2-1
DNA: TGTGCCAGCAGTTCTAGCGGGATAAGGTCCTACAATGAGCAGTTCTTC
CDR3: CASSSSGIRSYNEQFF

size: .
D: TRBD2
V: TRBV3-1/TRBV3-2
J: TRBJ2-3
DNA: TGTGCCAGCAGCCTGGCTAGCGGGAGACACAATACGCAGTATTTT
CDR3: CASSLASGRHNTQYF

size: .
D: TRBD2
V: TRBV7-2
J: TRBJ2-5
DNA: TGTGCCAGCAGCTTAGCGCGGCTAGCGGGAGGGCCTCGGGAGACCCAGTACTTC
CDR3: CASSLARLAGGPRETQYF

size: .
D: .
V: TRBV7-9
J: TRBJ2-3
DNA: TGTGCCAGCAGCTTAGTTGCGCTAGTAAGCACAGATACGCAGTATTTT
CDR3: CASSLVALVSTDTQYF

size: .
D: .
V: TRBV7-8
J: TRBJ2-3
DNA: TGTGCCAGCAGCGGCGGAGGGGCTGGAGATACGCAGTATTTT
CDR3: CASSGGGAGDTQYF

size: .
D: .
V: TRBV19
J: TRBJ2-5
DNA: TGTGCCAGTAGTATAGCCCCGCGGGGGCGGGAGACCCAGTACTTC
CDR3: CASSIAPRGRETQYF

size: .
D: .
V: TRBV7-9
J: TRBJ2-3
DNA: TGTGCCAGCAGCTTAGAAGGAGTCACAGATACGCAGTATTTT
CDR3: CASSLEGVTDTQYF

size: .
D: TRBD2
V: TRBV5-4
J: TRBJ2-2
DNA: TGTGCCAGCAGCCGGAAGCGGGGGGACGGAACCGGGGAGCTGTTTTTT
CDR3: CASSRKRGDGTGELFF

size: .
D: .
V: TRBV10-2
J: TRBJ2-1
DNA: TGCGCCAGCAGTGATGAGAGGTCAGAGAGCCGGTTCTTC
CDR3: CASSDERSESRFF

size: .
D: TRBD2
V: TRBV6-5
J: TRBJ2-1
DNA: TGTGCCAGCAGTTTCCAGCGGGAGTACAATGAGCAGTTCTTC
CDR3: CASSFQREYNEQFF

size: .
D: .
V: TRBV10-3
J: TRBJ2-7
DNA: TGTGCCAGTTACAACAGGGAGCCAGACGAGCAGTACTTC
CDR3: CASYNREPDEQYF